What follows is one TCR beta chain and its context. Its antigen is currently not known. Base-call qualities are not available, and no considerably larger clone is one nucleotide away. The data derive from a study of patients and donors after allogeneic stem cell transplantation (TCRdb year 2020). From cysteine to phenylalanine, the CDR3 is 16 amino acids long. Only the CDR3 DNA stays, 48 bases, in frame from base 1. Trimming takes 4 bases off V and 4 bases off J; junction bases not matched to a gene: 10. CDR1 and CDR2 are drawn from the germline V gene: LGHNA, YSLEER. Library creation used RT-PCR. The sequencer was a NextSeq 550. Using fastp trimming at Q25 and MiXCR clonotype assembly, TCRdb reanalyzed the public sequencing data and kept in-frame beta chains. Rows with one shared CDR3 protein collapse into an entry with the most common genes and DNA. Present in this sample are some 880,000 distinct CDR3 sequences, roughly 18% of which were seen just once. The top ten constitute approximately 5.9% of the sample.

The clonotype was recovered from a human donor who was either an allogeneic HSCT recipient or a stem cell or donor lymphocyte infusion donor (not recorded which). It is not recorded whose cells these are; they may come from a transplant donor. Source material: blood, either unsorted or a sorted T cell fraction (not recorded which). In this chain, TRBV4-3 is recombined with TRBJ1-1, and TRBD1 aligns with 9 junction nucleotides. The nucleotides read TGCGCCAGCAGCCCGAGAGCGGGACAGGGACCCACTGAAGCTTTCTTT. Its protein is CASSPRAGQGPTEAFF.